This TCR beta chain was recovered during a study of blood T cell repertoires in COVID-19. At the level of the study: The United States, Italy and Spain supplied acute and convalescent COVID-19 samples. T cells, B-cell-depleted T cells, or PBMCs supplied cDNA or gDNA.

Authors' methods: Researchers report that nucleated cell counts were estimated from reference gene primer amplification. Repertoires were generated with immunoSEQ multiplex PCR, while TCRdb's copy carries only in-frame clones and drops some. The V and J calls and the clone size are those of that table, but D and trimming were determined from the DNA. Among about 150,000 clones listed, roughly 88% were seen once. Sequencing used peripheral blood. The sequence was collected from a man in his 60s with COVID-19, enrolled during active disease.

The CDR3 protein is CASSVYNLSPLHF. CDR3 sequence (DNA): TGTGCCAGCAGCGTTTATAATCTTTCACCCCTCCACTTT. This chain joins TRBV9 and TRBJ1-6; no clear D. V was shortened by 2 bases and J by 9 bases, with 9 bases between the two germline ends. The length of the CDR3 is 13 residues. Germline V gene lookup returns CDR1 SGDLS and CDR2 YYNGEE.